This TCR beta chain was obtained from a study of blood T cell repertoires in COVID-19. At the level of the study: Acute-phase and convalescent COVID-19 samples originated in the United States, Italy and Spain. PBMCs, B-cell-depleted T cells, or T cells provided the cDNA or gDNA that made up the material.

Source study methods: Cell counts per sample came from amplifying reference gene primers. TCRdb's table, derived via immunoSEQ multiplex PCR, lists solely in-frame clones and lacks some. V, J and clone size are taken as reported in that table, and D and trimming were inferred from the DNA itself. The profile shows about 80,000 clones, 88% of them singletons. The receptor's source is a woman older than 75 with acute or convalescent COVID-19. Sequencing input: peripheral blood.

DNA of the CDR3: TGTGCCAGTGTGGCTAGCGGGAGTAGAAATGAGCAGTTCTTC. The encoded protein is CASVASGSRNEQFF. This sequence joins TRBV19 and TRBJ2-1, with TRBD2 identical over 10 bases. This CDR3 comprises 14 residues. V lost 8 bases to trimming and J lost 7 bases; unmatched junction nucleotides: 8. Germline CDR1 is LNHDA and CDR2 is SQIVND (reference sequence).